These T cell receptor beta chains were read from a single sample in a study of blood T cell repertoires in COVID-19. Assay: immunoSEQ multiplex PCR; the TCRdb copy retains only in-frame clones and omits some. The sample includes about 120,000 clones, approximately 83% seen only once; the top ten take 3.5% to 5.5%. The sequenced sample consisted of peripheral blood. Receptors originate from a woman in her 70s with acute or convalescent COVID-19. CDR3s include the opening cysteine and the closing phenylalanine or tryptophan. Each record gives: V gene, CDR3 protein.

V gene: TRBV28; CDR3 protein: CASMFEVSQIGGYTF
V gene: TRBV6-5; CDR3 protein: CASSYSTGMPEAFF
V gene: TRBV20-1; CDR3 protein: CSANRGDGYTF
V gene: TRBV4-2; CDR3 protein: CASSQGAGGEQFF
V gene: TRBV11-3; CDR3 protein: CASSPGRGASGNTIYF
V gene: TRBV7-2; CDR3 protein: CASSPNRGDGYTF
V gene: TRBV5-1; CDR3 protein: CASSLGQGYTGELFF
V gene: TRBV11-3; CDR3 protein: CASSSRGGPKNTGELFF
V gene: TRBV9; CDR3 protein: CASSPLGNNEATNEKLFF
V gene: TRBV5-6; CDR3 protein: CASSFRDRGYGTQYF
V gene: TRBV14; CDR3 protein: CASSQTVFYGYTF
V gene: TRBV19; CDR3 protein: CASRQVSGNTIYF
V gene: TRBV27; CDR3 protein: CASSRRGSEKLFF
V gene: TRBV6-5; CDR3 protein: CASSFQVMNTEAFF
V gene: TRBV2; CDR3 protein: CASSDRGTTQETQYF
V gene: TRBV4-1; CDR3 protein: CASSKLWAIETQYF
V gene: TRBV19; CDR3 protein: CASSVQPNSNQPQHF
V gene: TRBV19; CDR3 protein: CASRGGSGANVLTF
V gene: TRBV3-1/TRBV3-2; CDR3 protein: CASSLQGGNTIYF
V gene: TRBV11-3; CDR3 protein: CASSLDLKDRGRLTNEKLFF
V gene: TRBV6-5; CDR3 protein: CASREMTDYGYTF
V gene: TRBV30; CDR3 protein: CAWNRVSVETNNEQYF
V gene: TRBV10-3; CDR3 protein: CAISEDRVGYTF
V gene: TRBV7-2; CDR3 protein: CASSLAPEGIQGGYTF
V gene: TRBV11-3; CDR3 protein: CASSAGQGPAIYEQYF
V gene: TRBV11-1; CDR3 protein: CASSSGGNYGYTF
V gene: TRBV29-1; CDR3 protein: CSVVRGTRTDTQYF
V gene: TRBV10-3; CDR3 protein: CAIGRSSGNTIYF